This T cell receptor (beta chain) emerged from a study of neurological immune-mediated disorders. Comment on this clonotype: The antigen is undetermined. The junction differs from germline at one of its ends, possibly a read error.

Overall study results and limits: HTLV-1-associated myelopathy had the most TCR clonal expansion, whereas multiple sclerosis had the least (lower than in healthy controls). CDR3 amino acid sequences found in expanded clones were never shared across subjects, suggesting private repertoires in all groups.

The time point was: longitudinal time-point 2. This CDR3 has 12 residues. Germline CDR1 is DFQATT and CDR2 is SNEGSKA (reference sequence). The cDNA came from 5'RACE with 10-nucleotide random UMIs. Via MiXCR, TCRdb re-called the 5' RACE reads, giving one row per CDR3 protein. Counted here are roughly 48,000 distinct CDR3 sequences, 10% to 15% occurring once; the ten biggest clones make up 4.5% to 5.5%. Sequenced input: PBMCs. This receptor was obtained from a male donor with HTLV-1-associated myelopathy (HAM/TSP). The J gene is TRBJ1-5, the V gene TRBV20-1; D is undetermined. The CDR3 DNA reads as TGCAGTGCTAGCAGGCGGGCTGAGCCCCAGCCTTTT. Translated: CSASRRAEPQPF.